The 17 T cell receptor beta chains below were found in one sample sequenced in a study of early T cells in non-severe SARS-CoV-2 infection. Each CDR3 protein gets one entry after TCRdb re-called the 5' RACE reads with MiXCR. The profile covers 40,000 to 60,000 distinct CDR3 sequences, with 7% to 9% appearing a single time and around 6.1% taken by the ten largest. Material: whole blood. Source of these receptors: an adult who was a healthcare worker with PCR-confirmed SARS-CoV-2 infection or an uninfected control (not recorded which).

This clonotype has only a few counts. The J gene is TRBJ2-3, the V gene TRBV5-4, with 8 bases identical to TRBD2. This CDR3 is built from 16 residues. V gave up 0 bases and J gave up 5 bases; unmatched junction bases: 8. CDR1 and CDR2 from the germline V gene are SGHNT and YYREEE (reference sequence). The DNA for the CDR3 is TGTGCCAGCAGCTTGGCAAGCGGGGGAGCTAAAGATACGCAGTATTTT. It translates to CASSLASGGAKDTQYF.

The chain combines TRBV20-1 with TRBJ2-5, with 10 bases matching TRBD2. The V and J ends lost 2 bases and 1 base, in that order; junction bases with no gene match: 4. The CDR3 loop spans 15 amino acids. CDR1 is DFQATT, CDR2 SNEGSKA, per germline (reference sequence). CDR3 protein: CSARLAGAFQETQYF. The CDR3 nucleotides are TGCAGTGCTAGACTAGCGGGGGCTTTCCAAGAGACCCAGTACTTC.

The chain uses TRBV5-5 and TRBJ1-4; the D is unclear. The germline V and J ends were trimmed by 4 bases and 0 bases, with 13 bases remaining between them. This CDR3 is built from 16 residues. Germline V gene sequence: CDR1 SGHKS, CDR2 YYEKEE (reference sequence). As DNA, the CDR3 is TGTGCCAGCAGCCCCTCCCTTACAACAACTAATGAAAAACTGTTTTTT. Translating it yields CASSPSLTTTNEKLFF.

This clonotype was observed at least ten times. The CDR3 loop reads CAILRGRTDTQYF. In DNA, the CDR3 is TGTGCCATTCTACGGGGGCGGACAGATACGCAGTATTTT. The chain uses TRBV2 and TRBJ2-3; D tentatively reads TRBD1 or TRBD2 (6 bases each). Germline V gives CDR1 SNHLY, CDR2 FYNNEI. The CDR3 runs 13 residues. The V end lost 10 bases, the J end lost 3 bases, and 14 bases lay between the germline ends.

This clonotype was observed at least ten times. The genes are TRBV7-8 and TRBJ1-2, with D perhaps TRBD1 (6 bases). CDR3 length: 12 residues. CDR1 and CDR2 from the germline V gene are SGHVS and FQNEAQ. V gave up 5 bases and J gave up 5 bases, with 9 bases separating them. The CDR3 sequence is CASSPQGYGYTF. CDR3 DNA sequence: TGTGCCAGCAGCCCGCAGGGGTATGGCTACACCTTC.

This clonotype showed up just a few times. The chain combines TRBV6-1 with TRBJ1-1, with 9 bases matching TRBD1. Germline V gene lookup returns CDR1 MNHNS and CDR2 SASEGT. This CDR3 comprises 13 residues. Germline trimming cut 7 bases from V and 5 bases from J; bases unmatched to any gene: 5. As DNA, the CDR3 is TGTGCCAGCATTCGGACAGGGGAGACTGAAGCTTTCTTT. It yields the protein CASIRTGETEAFF.

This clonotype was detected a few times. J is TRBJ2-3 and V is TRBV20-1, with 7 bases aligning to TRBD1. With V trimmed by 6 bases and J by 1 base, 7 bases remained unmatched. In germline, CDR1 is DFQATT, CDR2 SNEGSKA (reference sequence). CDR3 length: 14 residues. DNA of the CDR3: TGCAGTGCCCTGAGAGGGGGCCGCACAGATACGCAGTATTTT. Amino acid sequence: CSALRGGRTDTQYF.

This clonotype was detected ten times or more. DNA for the CDR3: TGTGCCAGCAGCTTAGAGAGAGAGGATACGCAGTATTTT. This codes for CASSLEREDTQYF. The chain combines TRBV7-6 with TRBJ2-3; the D is unclear. This CDR3 spans 13 amino acids. Trimming cost V 1 base and J 6 bases, with 8 bases left between them. The V gene's germline CDR1 is SGHVS and CDR2 FNYEAQ.

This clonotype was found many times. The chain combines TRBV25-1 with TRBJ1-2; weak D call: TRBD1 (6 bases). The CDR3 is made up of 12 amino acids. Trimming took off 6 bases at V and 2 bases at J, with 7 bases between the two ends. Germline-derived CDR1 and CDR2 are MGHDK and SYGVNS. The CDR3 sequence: CASRQGNYGYTF. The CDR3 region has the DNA TGTGCCAGCAGACAGGGCAACTATGGCTACACCTTC.

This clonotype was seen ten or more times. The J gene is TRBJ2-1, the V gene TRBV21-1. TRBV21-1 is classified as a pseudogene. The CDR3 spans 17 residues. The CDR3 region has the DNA TGTGCCAGCAGCCCTTTGGGGAATGAGGCAATGGACAATGAGCAGTTCTTC. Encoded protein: CASSPLGNEAMDNEQFF.

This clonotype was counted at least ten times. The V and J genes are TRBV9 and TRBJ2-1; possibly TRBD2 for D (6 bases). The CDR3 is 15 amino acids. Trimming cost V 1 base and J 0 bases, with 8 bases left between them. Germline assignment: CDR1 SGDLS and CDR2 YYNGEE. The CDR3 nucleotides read TGTGCCAGCAGCGTACAGGGAGGCTCCTACAATGAGCAGTTCTTC. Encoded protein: CASSVQGGSYNEQFF.

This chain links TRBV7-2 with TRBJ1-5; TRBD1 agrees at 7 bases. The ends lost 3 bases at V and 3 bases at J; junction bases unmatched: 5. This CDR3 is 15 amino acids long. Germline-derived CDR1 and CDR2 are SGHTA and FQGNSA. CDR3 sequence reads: CASSLKGGNNQPQHF. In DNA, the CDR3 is TGTGCCAGCAGCTTGAAAGGGGGCAACAATCAGCCCCAGCATTTT. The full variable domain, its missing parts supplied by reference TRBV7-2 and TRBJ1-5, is GAGVSQSPSNKVTEKGKDVELRCDPISGHTALYWYRQSLGQGLEFLIYFQGNSAPDKSGLPSDRFSAERTGGSVSTLTIQRTQQEDSAVYLCASSLKGGNNQPQHFGDGTRLSIL.

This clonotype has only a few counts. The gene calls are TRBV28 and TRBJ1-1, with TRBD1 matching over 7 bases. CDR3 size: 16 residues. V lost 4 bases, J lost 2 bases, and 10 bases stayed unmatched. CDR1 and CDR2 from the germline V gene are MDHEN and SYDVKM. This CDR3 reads CASSWAGGSLNTEAFF. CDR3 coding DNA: TGTGCCAGCAGTTGGGCAGGGGGATCCCTAAACACTGAAGCTTTCTTT.

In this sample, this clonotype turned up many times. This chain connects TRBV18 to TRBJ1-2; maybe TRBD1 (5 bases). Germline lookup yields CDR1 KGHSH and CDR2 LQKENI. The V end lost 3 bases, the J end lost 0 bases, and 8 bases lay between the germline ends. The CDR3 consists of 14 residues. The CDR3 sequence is CASSPDTPNYGYTF. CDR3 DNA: TGTGCCAGCTCACCGGACACTCCTAACTATGGCTACACCTTC.

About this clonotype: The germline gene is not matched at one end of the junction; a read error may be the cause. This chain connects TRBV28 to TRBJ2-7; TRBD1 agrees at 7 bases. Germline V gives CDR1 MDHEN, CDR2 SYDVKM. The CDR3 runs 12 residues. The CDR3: CASRLTGYGQYF. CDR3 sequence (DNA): TGTGCCAGCAGATTGACAGGGTACGGGCAGTACTTC.

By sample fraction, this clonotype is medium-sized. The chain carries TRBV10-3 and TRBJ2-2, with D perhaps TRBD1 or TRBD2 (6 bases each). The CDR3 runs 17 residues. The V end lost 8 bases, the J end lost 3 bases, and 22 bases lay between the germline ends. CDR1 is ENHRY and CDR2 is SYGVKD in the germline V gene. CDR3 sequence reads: CAIPGDGGARDTGELFF. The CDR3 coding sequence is TGTGCCATCCCCGGGGACGGGGGCGCTCGCGACACCGGGGAGCTGTTTTTT.

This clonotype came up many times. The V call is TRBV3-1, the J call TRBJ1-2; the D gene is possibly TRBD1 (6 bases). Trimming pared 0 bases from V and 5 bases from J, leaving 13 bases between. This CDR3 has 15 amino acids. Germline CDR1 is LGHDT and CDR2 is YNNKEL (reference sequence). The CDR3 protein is CASSQETGWTYGYTF. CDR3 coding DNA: TGTGCCAGCAGCCAAGAAACAGGGTGGACTTATGGCTACACCTTC.